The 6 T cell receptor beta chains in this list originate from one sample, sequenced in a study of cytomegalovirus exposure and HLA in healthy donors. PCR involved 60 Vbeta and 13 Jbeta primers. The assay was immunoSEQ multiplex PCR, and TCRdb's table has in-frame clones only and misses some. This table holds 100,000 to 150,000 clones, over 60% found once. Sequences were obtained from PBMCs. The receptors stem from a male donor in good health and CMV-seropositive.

The CDR3 nucleotides read TGTGCCAGTAGTATAGACCTGGACAGGAGTAACTATGGCTACACCTTC. Its protein product is CASSIDLDRSNYGYTF. The chain has TRBV19 and TRBJ1-2, with 7 bases matching TRBD1. Losses at the gene ends were 0 bases for V and 1 base for J; bases not matched to a gene: 5. The CDR3 has 16 residues. CDR1 is LNHDA and CDR2 is SQIVND in the germline V gene (reference sequence).

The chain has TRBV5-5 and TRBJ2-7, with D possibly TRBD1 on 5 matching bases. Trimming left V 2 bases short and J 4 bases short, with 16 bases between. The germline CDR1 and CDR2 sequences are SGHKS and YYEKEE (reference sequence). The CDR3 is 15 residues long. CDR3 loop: CASSFDTGSWYEQYF. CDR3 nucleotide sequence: TGTGCCAGCAGCTTTGATACAGGTAGTTGGTACGAGCAGTACTTC. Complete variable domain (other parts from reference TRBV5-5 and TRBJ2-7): DAGVTQSPTHLIKTRGQQVTLRCSPISGHKSVSWYQQVLGQGPQFIFQYYEKEERGRGNFPDRFSARQFPNYSSELNVNALLLGDSALYLCASSFDTGSWYEQYFGPGTRLTVT.

The CDR3 spells CAWSHRRGGPLSGQYF. CDR3 nucleotides: TGTGCCTGGAGCCACAGGCGTGGCGGCCCCCTATCCGGGCAGTATTTT. The V gene is TRBV30, the J gene TRBJ2-3; the D gene is possibly TRBD1 (5 bases). V shed 3 bases and J shed 11 bases, with 27 bases lying between them. This CDR3 is built from 16 residues. The germline gives CDR1 GTSNPN, CDR2 SVGIG (reference sequence).

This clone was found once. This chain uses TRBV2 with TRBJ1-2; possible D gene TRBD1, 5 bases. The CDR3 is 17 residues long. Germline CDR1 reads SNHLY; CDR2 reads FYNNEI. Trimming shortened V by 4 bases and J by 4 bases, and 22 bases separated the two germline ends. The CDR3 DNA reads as TGTGCCAGCAGTGGAGACAGCACCCCCCTTTCGGGCTATGGCTACACCTTC. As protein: CASSGDSTPLSGYGYTF.

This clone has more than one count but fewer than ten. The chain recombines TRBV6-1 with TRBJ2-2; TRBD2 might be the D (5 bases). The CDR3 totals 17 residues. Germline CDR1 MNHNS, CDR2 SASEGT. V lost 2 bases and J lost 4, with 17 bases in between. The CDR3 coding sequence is TGTGCCAGCAGTGAATTTTGGCAGCAAACTAGCACCGGGGAGCTGTTTTTT. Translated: CASSEFWQQTSTGELFF.

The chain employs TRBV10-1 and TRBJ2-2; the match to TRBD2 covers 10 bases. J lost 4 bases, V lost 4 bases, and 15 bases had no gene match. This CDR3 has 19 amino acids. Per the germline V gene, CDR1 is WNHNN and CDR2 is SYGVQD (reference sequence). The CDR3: CASSVGKRIAGGRTGELFF. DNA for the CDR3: TGCGCCAGCAGTGTTGGGAAAAGAATAGCGGGAGGCCGCACCGGGGAGCTGTTTTTT.